This T cell receptor (beta chain) was captured in a study of T cell responses to AZD1222 COVID-19 vaccine. Whole-study findings and limits: Scientists sampled the repertoires only once the peak T cell response had passed. Within unmutated variant regions lay the reported targets of nearly half of spike-specific TCRs.

V dropped 6 bases and J dropped 4 bases, with 15 bases sitting between them. CDR1 DFQATT and CDR2 SNEGSKA come from the germline V gene (reference sequence). The CDR3 contains 13 residues. This clone was seen more than once but under ten times. What it recognizes is unknown. The protocol was immunoSEQ multiplex PCR, while the TCRdb copy is restricted to in-frame clones and leaves out a portion. Among 90,000 to 150,000 clones, about 92% were seen once, and the ten largest hold roughly 7.9%. The rearrangement joins TRBV20-1 to TRBJ1-1, with unresolved D. The sample here was peripheral blood, taken 28 days after the second AZD1222 dose. This receptor was taken from an adult who received the AZD1222 COVID-19 vaccine. CDR3 sequence (DNA): TGCAGTGCGAGTGTAATAAGACGCACTGAAGCTTTCTTT. Translation gives CSASVIRRTEAFF.